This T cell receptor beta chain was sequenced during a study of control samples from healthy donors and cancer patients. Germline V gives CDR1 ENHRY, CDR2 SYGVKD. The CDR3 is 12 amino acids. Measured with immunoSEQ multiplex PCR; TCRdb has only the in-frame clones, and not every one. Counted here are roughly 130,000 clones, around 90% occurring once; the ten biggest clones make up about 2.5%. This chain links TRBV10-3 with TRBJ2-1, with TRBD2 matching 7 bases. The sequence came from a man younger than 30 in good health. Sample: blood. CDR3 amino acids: CASLGGGDEQFF. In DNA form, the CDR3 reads TGTGCGAGTCTTGGGGGGGGAGATGAGCAGTTCTTC.